The next 28 T cell receptor beta chains were all read from a single sample in a study of identical twins. TCRdb reprocessed the 5' RACE reads with MiXCR, giving one entry per CDR3 protein. The sample lists more than 250,000 distinct CDR3 sequences; about 8.9% were seen once. The sample also formed part of further work on yellow fever vaccine responses in identical twins.

Sequenced input: memory (CD45RO+) T cells sorted from blood. The receptors were gathered from a woman younger than 30 in good health.

This clonotype has ten or more counts. The V call is TRBV3-1, the J call TRBJ1-1; D gene ambiguous. This CDR3 is built from 13 residues. Germline loops: CDR1 LGHDT, CDR2 YNNKEL (reference sequence). The V end was cut by 0 bases, the J end by 1 base, with 3 bases between. The CDR3 DNA follows: TGTGCCAGCAGCCAAGATGCGAACACTGAAGCTTTCTTT. Encoded protein: CASSQDANTEAFF.

There are many counts of this clonotype. V is TRBV5-5 and J is TRBJ2-1, with D possibly TRBD2 on 6 matching bases. Trimming removed 0 bases from V and 4 bases from J, with 14 bases in between. This CDR3 has 16 amino acids. In germline, CDR1 is SGHKS, CDR2 YYEKEE (reference sequence). CDR3 in amino acids: CASSLEVRGFYNEQFF. The CDR3 DNA follows: TGTGCCAGCAGCTTGGAAGTGCGGGGATTTTACAATGAGCAGTTCTTC.

This clonotype was observed a few times. This rearrangement joins TRBV10-3 to TRBJ1-2, with D unclear. Germline V CDR1 and CDR2: ENHRY, SYGVKD. This CDR3 contains 12 residues. The germline V and J ends were trimmed by 10 bases and 6 bases, with 15 bases remaining between them. This CDR3 is CATGSQRDGYTF. CDR3 bases: TGTGCCACCGGGAGCCAGAGGGATGGCTACACCTTC.

This clonotype was observed many times. The chain carries TRBV12-3 or TRBV12-4 and TRBJ2-1, with D unresolved. Trimming stripped 2 bases from V and 3 bases from J, with 17 bases between. CDR3 length: 17 residues. In nucleotides, the CDR3 is TGTGCCAGCAGTTTATATAGTCTGAAGGGCCACTACAATGAGCAGTTCTTC. The encoded protein is CASSLYSLKGHYNEQFF.

The chain links TRBV3-1 to TRBJ2-1; 9 positions match TRBD2. The CDR3 covers 13 residues. Germline-derived CDR1 and CDR2 are LGHDT and YNNKEL (reference sequence). V dropped 5 bases and J dropped 10; count of bases not matched to a gene: 6. CDR3 bases: TGTGCCAGCAGCTCGCGGGGGGGCCAAGAGCAGTTCTTC. Encoded protein: CASSSRGGQEQFF.

This clonotype was counted ten times or more. The chain carries TRBV4-2 and TRBJ2-2, with TRBD2 as a possible D gene (6 bases). Germline CDR1 and CDR2: LGHNA and YNFKEQ. This CDR3 has 14 amino acids. The V end was cut by 4 bases, the J end by 2 bases, with 8 bases between. CDR3 sequence: CASSRTINTGELFF. The CDR3, as DNA: TGTGCCAGCAGCCGGACTATCAACACCGGGGAGCTGTTTTTT.

This clonotype has just a few counts. The rearrangement links TRBV7-9 to TRBJ2-7; D might be TRBD2 (6 bases). V shed 0 bases and J shed 13 bases, with 13 bases lying between them. This CDR3 is built from 12 residues. Looked up from germline, CDR1 is SEHNR and CDR2 is FQNEAQ (reference sequence). The CDR3 region is CASSLAGGGVYF. In DNA form, the CDR3 reads TGTGCCAGCAGCTTAGCAGGTGGCGGGGTTTACTTC.

This clonotype was seen repeatedly, ten times or more. The chain employs TRBV18 and TRBJ2-1, with 10 nucleotides matching TRBD2. The CDR3 runs to 15 residues. Germline-derived CDR1 and CDR2 are KGHSH and LQKENI. With V trimmed by 3 bases and J by 5 bases, 4 bases remained unmatched. CDR3 DNA: TGTGCCAGCTCACCCGCCGGGACTAGCGACAATGAGCAGTTCTTC. This encodes CASSPAGTSDNEQFF.

This clonotype has just a few counts. The genes are TRBV28 and TRBJ2-7; D not certain. In germline, CDR1 is MDHEN, CDR2 SYDVKM. Trimming removed 7 bases at V and 5 bases at J, with 33 bases between. This CDR3 contains 19 residues. DNA for the CDR3: TGTGCCAGCACCTCCATCGCTAACTACGTGCTAGGGCAGATGGACGAGCAGTACGTC. It translates to CASTSIANYVLGQMDEQYV.

This clonotype was counted only a few times. This chain links TRBV27 with TRBJ2-5, with a possible D match to TRBD1 (6 bases). Germline CDR1 and CDR2: MNHEY and SMNVEV (reference sequence). This CDR3 has 15 amino acids. Trimming stripped 2 bases from V and 4 bases from J, with 14 bases between. The CDR3 coding sequence is TGTGCCAGCAGTTTAAGGCCCCGGGACATAGAGACCCAGTACTTC. Translating gives CASSLRPRDIETQYF.

The chain uses TRBV6-2 or TRBV6-3 and TRBJ2-7; D possibly matches TRBD1 or TRBD2 (6 bases each). Germline CDR1 MNHEY, CDR2 SVGEGT. The CDR3 runs 12 residues. Trimming cost V 4 bases and J 8 bases, with 12 bases left between them. The CDR3 sequence: CASSSPGAKQYF. CDR3 DNA sequence: TGTGCCAGCAGTTCGCCGGGGGCTAAGCAGTACTTC.

V usage is TRBV20-1 and J usage is TRBJ1-4, with D unclear. Per the germline V gene, CDR1 is DFQATT and CDR2 is SNEGSKA (reference sequence). There are 14 residues in the CDR3. The ends were cut back, 3 bases at V and 7 bases at J, with 15 bases in the middle. Here the CDR3 DNA reads TGCAGTGCTAGCGAGGGCGGAGTAACTGAAAAACTGTTTTTT. Translating gives CSASEGGVTEKLFF.

This chain links TRBV7-8 with TRBJ2-1; 8 positions agree with TRBD1. Germline CDR1 reads SGHVS; CDR2 reads FQNEAQ. This CDR3 is built from 13 residues. J was trimmed by 9 bases and V by 4 bases; bases with no gene match: 5. This CDR3 is CASSSQGAGEQFF. The CDR3 coding sequence is TGTGCCAGCAGCTCGCAGGGGGCCGGTGAGCAGTTCTTC.

The rearrangement links TRBV29-1 to TRBJ2-1; 9 bases agree with TRBD2. The V and J ends lost 0 bases and 0 bases, in that order; junction bases with no gene match: 6. Germline CDR1 and CDR2: SQVTM and ANQGSEA. This CDR3 is built from 17 residues. The CDR3 protein is CSVEELAGKSSYNEQFF. CDR3 DNA sequence: TGCAGCGTTGAAGAGCTAGCGGGGAAAAGCTCCTACAATGAGCAGTTCTTC.

The chain combines TRBV27 with TRBJ1-5, with 8 bases identical to TRBD1. Germline loops: CDR1 MNHEY, CDR2 SMNVEV (reference sequence). Trimming took 6 bases from V and 6 from J; bases not matched to a gene: 1. The CDR3 consists of 12 residues. This CDR3 reads CASRTGGQPQHF. For the CDR3, the DNA is TGTGCCAGCAGAACAGGGGGTCAGCCCCAGCATTTT.

This clonotype was seen ten or more times. The chain links TRBV7-2 to TRBJ2-5; D remains unclear. The CDR3 length is 12 residues. Trimming stripped 5 bases from V and 7 bases from J, with 11 bases between. The V gene's germline CDR1 is SGHTA and CDR2 FQGNSA. CDR3 bases: TGTGCCAGCAGCGGCCCCAGTGGGACCCAGTACTTC. It codes for CASSGPSGTQYF.

This clonotype was recorded a few times. The junction and the germline gene differ at one end; a read error may be behind it. The rearrangement joins TRBV3-1 to TRBJ2-2; 8 positions agree with TRBD2. CDR1 is LGHDT and CDR2 is YNNKEL in the germline V gene (reference sequence). The CDR3 is 15 amino acids. The CDR3 here is CASTQLAAGTGELFF. As DNA, the CDR3 is TGTGCCAGCACCCAACTAGCGGCGGGCACCGGGGAGCTGTTTTTT.

This clonotype was observed a few times. This chain uses TRBV20-1 with TRBJ2-7, with unresolved D. Trimming stripped 3 bases from V and 1 base from J, with 7 bases between. The CDR3 sequence is 12 residues long. The germline CDR1 and CDR2 sequences are DFQATT and SNEGSKA (reference sequence). The CDR3 sequence is CSARGQSYEQYV. Here the CDR3 DNA reads TGCAGTGCTAGGGGCCAGTCCTACGAGCAGTACGTC.

This clonotype was detected many times. Written as DNA, the CDR3 is TGTGCCAGCAACGGGGCGAACTATGGCTACACCTTC. Protein sequence: CASNGANYGYTF. The chain uses TRBV3-1 and TRBJ1-2; D is perhaps TRBD1 (5 bases). The CDR3 runs 12 residues. Deletions cut 7 bases from V and 2 bases from J, with 8 bases between. The germline CDR1 and CDR2 sequences are LGHDT and YNNKEL (reference sequence).

This clonotype was observed at least ten times. The chain employs TRBV15 and TRBJ1-6, with D perhaps TRBD1 (6 bases). Germline loops: CDR1 LNHNV, CDR2 YYDKDF (reference sequence). Trimming stripped 0 bases from V and 4 bases from J, with 13 bases between. The CDR3 has 17 amino acids. CDR3 DNA sequence: TGTGCCACCAGCAGAGATCCCCAGGGGACTTATAATTCACCCCTCCACTTT. This encodes CATSRDPQGTYNSPLHF.

This chain links TRBV20-1 with TRBJ1-5; 11 bases fit TRBD1. Germline V lookup: CDR1 DFQATT, CDR2 SNEGSKA (reference sequence). Trimming took 7 bases from V and 7 from J; bases not matched to a gene: 3. The CDR3 is 12 residues long. CDR3 sequence: CSGGTGGQPQHF. DNA for the CDR3: TGCAGTGGGGGGACAGGGGGACAGCCCCAGCATTTT.

The rearrangement links TRBV3-1 to TRBJ1-6; D is uncertain. Germline values: CDR1 LGHDT, CDR2 YNNKEL (reference sequence). Trimming took 7 bases from V and 5 from J, leaving 12 bases between them. The CDR3 totals 14 residues. CDR3 region: CASKSGADNSPLHF. For the CDR3, the DNA is TGTGCCAGCAAGAGCGGAGCCGATAATTCACCCCTCCACTTT.

This clonotype showed up just a few times. The chain links TRBV6-1 to TRBJ2-5; D may be TRBD2 (6 bases). Germline loops: CDR1 MNHNS, CDR2 SASEGT. This CDR3 has 17 amino acids. Trimming shortened V by 5 bases and J by 5 bases, and 24 bases separated the two germline ends. The chain's CDR3 is CASSPPPGATLGETQYF. CDR3 nucleotide sequence: TGTGCCAGCAGTCCCCCACCGGGAGCTACCCTCGGGGAGACCCAGTACTTC.

The gene calls are TRBV15 and TRBJ2-5; D remains unclear. The length of the CDR3 is 16 residues. Trimming removed 2 bases from V and 5 bases from J, with 18 bases in between. The germline V gene encodes CDR1 LNHNV and CDR2 YYDKDF (reference sequence). The CDR3 here is CATSRRAQTGRETQYF. For the CDR3, the DNA is TGTGCCACCAGCAGAAGGGCCCAAACCGGGCGGGAGACCCAGTACTTC.

This clonotype was recorded many times. The V and J genes are TRBV12-3 or TRBV12-4 and TRBJ1-6; D is ambiguous. The V gene lost 5 bases and the J gene lost 6 bases, with 5 bases spanning the gap. CDR3 length: 12 amino acids. The CDR3 DNA follows: TGTGCCAGCAGTGAGAGTAATTCACCCCTCCACTTT. This encodes CASSESNSPLHF.

The chain has TRBV6-2 or TRBV6-3 and TRBJ1-1; a weak D match, TRBD1 (6 bases). This CDR3 has 13 amino acids. The V gene's germline CDR1 is MNHEY and CDR2 SVGEGT. V was pared by 0 bases and J by 11 bases, with 13 bases between. CDR3 DNA: TGTGCCAGCAGTTACTCAGGCGGAGGGGGGGCTTTCTTT. This translates into CASSYSGGGGAFF.

This clonotype has ten or more counts. The chain employs TRBV10-3 and TRBJ1-6, with D possibly TRBD1 on 5 matching bases. This CDR3 is 16 amino acids long. Trimming removed 0 bases from V and 10 bases from J, with 16 bases in between. Germline CDR1 and CDR2: ENHRY and SYGVKD. CDR3 bases: TGTGCCATCAGTGAGTCTTCTGGGACCGCATTCTCACCCCTCCACTTT. It translates to CAISESSGTAFSPLHF.

This clonotype occurred many times. This chain joins TRBV5-1 and TRBJ1-4; possible D gene TRBD1, 6 bases. Trimming left V 2 bases short and J 0 bases short, with 8 bases between. This CDR3 region has 15 residues. Per the germline V gene, CDR1 is SGHRS and CDR2 is YFSETQ. This CDR3 reads CASSLQGATNEKLFF. Here the CDR3 DNA reads TGCGCCAGCAGCTTACAGGGCGCAACTAATGAAAAACTGTTTTTT.